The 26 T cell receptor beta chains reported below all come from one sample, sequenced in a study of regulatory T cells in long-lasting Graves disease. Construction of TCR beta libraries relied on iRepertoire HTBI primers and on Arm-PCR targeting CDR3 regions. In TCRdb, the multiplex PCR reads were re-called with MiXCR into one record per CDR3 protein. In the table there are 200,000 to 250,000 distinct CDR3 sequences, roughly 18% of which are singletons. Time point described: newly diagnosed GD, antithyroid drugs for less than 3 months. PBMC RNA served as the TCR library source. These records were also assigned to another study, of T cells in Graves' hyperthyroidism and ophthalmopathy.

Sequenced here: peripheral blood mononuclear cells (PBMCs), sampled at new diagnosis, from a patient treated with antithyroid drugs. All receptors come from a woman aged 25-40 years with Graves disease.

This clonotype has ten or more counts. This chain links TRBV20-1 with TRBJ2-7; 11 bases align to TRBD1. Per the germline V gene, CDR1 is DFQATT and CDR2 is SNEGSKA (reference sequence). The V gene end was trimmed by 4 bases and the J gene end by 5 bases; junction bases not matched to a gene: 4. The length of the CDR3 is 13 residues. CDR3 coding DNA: TGCAGTGCTACCGGGACAGGGGGACACGAGCAGTACTTC. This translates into CSATGTGGHEQYF.

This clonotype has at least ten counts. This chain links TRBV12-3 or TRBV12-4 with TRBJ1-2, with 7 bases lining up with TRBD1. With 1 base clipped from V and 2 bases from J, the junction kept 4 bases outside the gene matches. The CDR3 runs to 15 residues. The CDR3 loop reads CASSLGPGGNYGYTF. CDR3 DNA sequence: TGTGCCAGCAGTTTAGGACCAGGGGGAAACTATGGCTACACCTTC.

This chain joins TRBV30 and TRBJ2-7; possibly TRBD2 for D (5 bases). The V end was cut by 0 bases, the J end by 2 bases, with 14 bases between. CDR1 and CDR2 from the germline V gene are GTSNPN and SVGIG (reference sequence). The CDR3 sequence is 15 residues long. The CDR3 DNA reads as TGTGCCTGGAGTGTAGGCGGGCATGGTACCTACGAGCAGTACTTC. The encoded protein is CAWSVGGHGTYEQYF.

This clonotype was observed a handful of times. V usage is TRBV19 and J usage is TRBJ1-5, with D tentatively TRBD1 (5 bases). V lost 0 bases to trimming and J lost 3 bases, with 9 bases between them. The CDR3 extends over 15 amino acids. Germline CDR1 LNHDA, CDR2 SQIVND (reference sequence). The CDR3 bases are TGTGCCAGTAGTATAGATCGGGGGACCAATCAGCCCCAGCATTTT. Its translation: CASSIDRGTNQPQHF.

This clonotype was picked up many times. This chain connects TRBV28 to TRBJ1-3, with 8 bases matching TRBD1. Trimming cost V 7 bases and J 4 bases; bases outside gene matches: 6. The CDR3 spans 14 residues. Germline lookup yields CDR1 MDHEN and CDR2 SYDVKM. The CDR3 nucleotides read TGTGCCAGCAACCGACAGGGGAAAGGAAACACCATATATTTT. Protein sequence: CASNRQGKGNTIYF.

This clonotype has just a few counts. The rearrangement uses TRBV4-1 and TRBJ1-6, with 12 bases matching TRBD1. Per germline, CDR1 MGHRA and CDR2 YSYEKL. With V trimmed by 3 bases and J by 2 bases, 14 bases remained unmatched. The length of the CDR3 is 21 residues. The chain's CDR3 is CASSHPGTGGFHSPYNSPLHF. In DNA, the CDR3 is TGCGCCAGCAGCCACCCCGGGACAGGGGGCTTTCACTCCCCCTATAATTCACCCCTCCACTTT.

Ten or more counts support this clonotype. CDR3 nucleotide sequence: TGTGCCAGCAGTTTACTTGCAGCATCACCTAGCACAGATACGCAGTATTTT. Protein product: CASSLLAASPSTDTQYF. J is TRBJ2-3 and V is TRBV28; unclear D gene. V was shortened by 2 bases and J by 0 bases, with 15 bases between the two germline ends. This CDR3 has 17 amino acids. CDR1 MDHEN and CDR2 SYDVKM come from the germline V gene.

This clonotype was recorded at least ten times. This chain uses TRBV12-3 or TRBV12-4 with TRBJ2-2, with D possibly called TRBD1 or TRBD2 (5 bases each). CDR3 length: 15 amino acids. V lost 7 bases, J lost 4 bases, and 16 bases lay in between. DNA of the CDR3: TGTGCCAGCACCTTGGCCCAGGGACGCACCGGGGAGCTGTTTTTT. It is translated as CASTLAQGRTGELFF.

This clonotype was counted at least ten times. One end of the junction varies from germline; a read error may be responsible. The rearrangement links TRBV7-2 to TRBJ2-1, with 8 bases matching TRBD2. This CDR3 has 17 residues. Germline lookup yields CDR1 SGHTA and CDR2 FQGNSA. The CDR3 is CVSSLLGLASSYNEQFF. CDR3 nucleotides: TGTGTCAGCAGCTTGTTAGGACTAGCAAGCTCCTACAATGAGCAGTTCTTC.

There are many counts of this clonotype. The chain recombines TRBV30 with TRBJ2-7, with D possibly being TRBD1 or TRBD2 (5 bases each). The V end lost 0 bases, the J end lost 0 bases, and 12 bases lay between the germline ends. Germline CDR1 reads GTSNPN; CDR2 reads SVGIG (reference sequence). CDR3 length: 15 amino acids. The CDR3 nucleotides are TGTGCCTGGAGTGTATGGGGACGCCCCTCCTACGAGCAGTACTTC. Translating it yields CAWSVWGRPSYEQYF.

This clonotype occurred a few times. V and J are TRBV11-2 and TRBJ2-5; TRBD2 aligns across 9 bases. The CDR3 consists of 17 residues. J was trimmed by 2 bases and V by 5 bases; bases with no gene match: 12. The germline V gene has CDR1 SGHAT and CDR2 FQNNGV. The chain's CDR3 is CASSPGRGSGRQETQYF. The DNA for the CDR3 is TGTGCCAGCAGCCCCGGACGAGGTAGCGGGAGACAAGAGACCCAGTACTTC.

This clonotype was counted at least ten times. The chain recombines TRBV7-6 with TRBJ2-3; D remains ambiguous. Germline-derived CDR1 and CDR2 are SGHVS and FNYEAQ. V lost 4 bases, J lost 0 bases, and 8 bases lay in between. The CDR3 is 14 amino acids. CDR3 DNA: TGTGCCAGCAGCTCCACGGAGAGCACAGATACGCAGTATTTT. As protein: CASSSTESTDTQYF.

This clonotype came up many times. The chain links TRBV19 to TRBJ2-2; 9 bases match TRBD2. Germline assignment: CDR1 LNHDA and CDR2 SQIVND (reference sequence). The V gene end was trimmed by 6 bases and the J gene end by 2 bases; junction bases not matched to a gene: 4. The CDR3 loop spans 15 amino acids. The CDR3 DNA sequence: TGTGCCAGTAGGCGCGGGGGGGTTAACACCGGGGAGCTGTTTTTT. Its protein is CASRRGGVNTGELFF.

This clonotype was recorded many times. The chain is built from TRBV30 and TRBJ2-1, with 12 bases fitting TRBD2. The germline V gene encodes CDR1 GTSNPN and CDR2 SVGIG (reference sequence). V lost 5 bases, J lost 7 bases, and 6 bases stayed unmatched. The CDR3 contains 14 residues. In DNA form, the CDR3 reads TGTGCCTGGGAAAAGACTAGCGGGAGAAATGAGCAGTTCTTC. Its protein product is CAWEKTSGRNEQFF.

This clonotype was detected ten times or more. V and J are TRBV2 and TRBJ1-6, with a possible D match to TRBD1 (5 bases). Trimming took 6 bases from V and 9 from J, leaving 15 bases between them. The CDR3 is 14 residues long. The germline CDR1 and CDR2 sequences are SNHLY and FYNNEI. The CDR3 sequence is CASRPRGGFSPLHF. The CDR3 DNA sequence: TGTGCCAGCAGGCCCCGGGGGGGGTTTTCACCCCTCCACTTT.

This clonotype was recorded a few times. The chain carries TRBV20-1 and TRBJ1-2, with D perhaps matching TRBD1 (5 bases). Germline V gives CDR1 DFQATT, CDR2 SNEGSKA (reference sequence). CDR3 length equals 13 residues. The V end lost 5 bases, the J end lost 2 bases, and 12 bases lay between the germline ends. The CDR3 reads CSARGGENYGYTF. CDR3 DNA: TGCAGTGCTCGCGGGGGGGAGAACTATGGCTACACCTTC.

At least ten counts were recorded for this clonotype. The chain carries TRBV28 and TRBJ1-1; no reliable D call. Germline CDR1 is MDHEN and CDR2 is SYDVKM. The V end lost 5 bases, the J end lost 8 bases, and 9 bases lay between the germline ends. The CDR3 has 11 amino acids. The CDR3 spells CASSQPKEAFF. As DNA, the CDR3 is TGTGCCAGCAGTCAACCGAAGGAAGCTTTCTTT.

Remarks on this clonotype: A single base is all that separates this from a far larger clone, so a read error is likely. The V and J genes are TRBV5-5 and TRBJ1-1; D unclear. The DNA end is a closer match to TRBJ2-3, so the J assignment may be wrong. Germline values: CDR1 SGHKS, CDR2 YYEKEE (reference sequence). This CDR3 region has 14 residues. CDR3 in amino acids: CASSPRVSTDTQYF. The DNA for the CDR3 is TGTGCCAGCAGCCCCCGGGTTTCCACGGATACGCAGTATTTT.

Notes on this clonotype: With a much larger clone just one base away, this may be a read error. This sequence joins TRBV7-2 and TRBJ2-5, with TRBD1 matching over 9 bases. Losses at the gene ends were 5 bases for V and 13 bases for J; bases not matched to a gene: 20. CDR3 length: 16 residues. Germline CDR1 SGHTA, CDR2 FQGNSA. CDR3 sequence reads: CASSQNRGRTGNIRYF. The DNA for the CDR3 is TGTGCCAGCAGCCAAAACAGGGGGCGGACGGGAAACATTCGGTACTTC.

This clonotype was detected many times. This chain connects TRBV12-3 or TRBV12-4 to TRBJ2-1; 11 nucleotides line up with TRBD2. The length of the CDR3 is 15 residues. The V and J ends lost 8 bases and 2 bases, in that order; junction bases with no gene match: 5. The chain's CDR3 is CASGVAGGPYNEQFF. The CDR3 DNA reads TGTGCCAGCGGGGTAGCGGGAGGGCCCTACAATGAGCAGTTCTTC.

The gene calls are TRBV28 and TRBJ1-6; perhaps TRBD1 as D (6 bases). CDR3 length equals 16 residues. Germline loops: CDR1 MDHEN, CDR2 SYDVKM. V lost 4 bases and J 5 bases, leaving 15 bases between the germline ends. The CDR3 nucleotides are TGTGCCAGCAGTTCACAGGGAGGGGACCATAATTCACCCCTCCACTTT. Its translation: CASSSQGGDHNSPLHF.

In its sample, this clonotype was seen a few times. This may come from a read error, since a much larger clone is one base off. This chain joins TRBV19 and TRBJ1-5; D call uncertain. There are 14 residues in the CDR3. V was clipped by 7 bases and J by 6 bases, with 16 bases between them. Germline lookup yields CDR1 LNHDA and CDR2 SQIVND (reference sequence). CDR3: CASKGTMWSQPQHF. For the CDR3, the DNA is TGTGCCAGTAAAGGTACAATGTGGAGTCAGCCCCAGCATTTT.

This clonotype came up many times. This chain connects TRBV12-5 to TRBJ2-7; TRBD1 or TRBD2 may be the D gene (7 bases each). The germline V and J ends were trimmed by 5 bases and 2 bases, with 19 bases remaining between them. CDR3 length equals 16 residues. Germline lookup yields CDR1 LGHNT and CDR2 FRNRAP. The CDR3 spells CASGLRPGGQPYEQYF. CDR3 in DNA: TGTGCTAGTGGTCTCCGACCGGGGGGACAGCCCTACGAGCAGTACTTC.

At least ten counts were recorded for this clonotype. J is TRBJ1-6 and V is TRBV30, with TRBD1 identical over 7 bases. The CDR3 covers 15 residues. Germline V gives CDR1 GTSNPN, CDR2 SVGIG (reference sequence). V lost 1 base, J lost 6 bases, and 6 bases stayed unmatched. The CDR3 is CAWSDRTGLNSPLHF. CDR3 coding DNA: TGTGCCTGGAGTGATCGGACAGGCCTTAATTCACCCCTCCACTTT.

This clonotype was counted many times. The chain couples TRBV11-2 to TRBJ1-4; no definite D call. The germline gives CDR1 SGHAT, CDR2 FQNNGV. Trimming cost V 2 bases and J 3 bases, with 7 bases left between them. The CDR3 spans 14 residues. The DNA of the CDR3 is TGTGCCAGCAGCTTACACCCATCTAATGAAAAACTGTTTTTT. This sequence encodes CASSLHPSNEKLFF. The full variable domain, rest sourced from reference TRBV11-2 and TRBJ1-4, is EAGVAQSPRYKIIEKRQSVAFWCNPISGHATLYWYQQILGQGPKLLIQFQNNGVVDDSQLPKDRFSAERLKGVDSTLKIQPAKLEDSAVYLCASSLHPSNEKLFFGSGTQLSVL.

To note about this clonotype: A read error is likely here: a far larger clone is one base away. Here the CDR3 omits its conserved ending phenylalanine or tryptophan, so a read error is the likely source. The CDR3 DNA sequence: TGTGCCAGCAGCCCCGGACTAGCGGCCTACGAGCAGTACCTC. Translation gives CASSPGLAAYEQYL. The J gene is TRBJ2-7, the V gene TRBV7-2; 10 bases are shared with TRBD2. The CDR3 length is 14 residues. The ends lost 5 bases at V and 2 bases at J; junction bases unmatched: 3. Germline V CDR1 and CDR2: SGHTA, FQGNSA.